This T cell receptor (beta chain) was profiled in a study of cytomegalovirus exposure and HLA in healthy donors. As concerns this clone: Its specificity is not known.

The primer mix had 60 Vbeta and 13 Jbeta primers. Profiled with immunoSEQ multiplex PCR; TCRdb holds only in-frame clones, not every one. Of over 150,000 clones listed, approximately 80% were seen once; the top ten hold roughly 7.5%. Whole-study findings and limits: Reportedly, fewer N-insertions than the approximately 700-donor mean appeared in an Asian-associated ancestry cluster in a later analysis.

This CDR3 has 11 residues. Trimming removed 8 bases at V and 14 bases at J, with 16 bases between. Germline-derived CDR1 and CDR2 are MNHEY and SVGAGI. The chain links TRBV6-5 to TRBJ2-1; perhaps TRBD1 as D (5 bases). Source material: PBMCs. This receptor was obtained from a woman in her twenties or thirties in good health and CMV-seropositive. Written as DNA, the CDR3 is TGTGCCAGCGGCGCAGGGCAGGGAAAGTTCTTC. Translating it yields CASGAGQGKFF.